This T cell receptor (beta chain) was sequenced in a study of cytomegalovirus exposure and HLA in healthy donors. Looking at the study overall: HLA-typed donors contributed about 85 million unique TCRs, which were held in an early data release. Broader study findings: One cluster of highly shared sequence variants probably arose as a sequencing artifact.

The CDR3 loop spans 12 amino acids. Trimming took off 5 bases at V and 2 bases at J, with 4 bases between the two ends. CDR1 is MNHNS and CDR2 is SASEGT in the germline V gene. Comments on this clone: The antigen remains unidentified.

Amplification used 60 Vbeta primers and 13 Jbeta primers. Libraries were prepared by immunoSEQ multiplex PCR; TCRdb keeps only in-frame clonotypes and omits some of them. The table records about 140,000 clones, roughly four fifths of them present only once. The chain joins TRBV6-1 to TRBJ1-5; D unclear. Material for sequencing was PBMCs. The receptor comes from a man aged 25-45 years in good health and CMV-seronegative. The CDR3 sequence is CASSIGNQPQHF. CDR3 nucleotides: TGTGCCAGCAGTATAGGCAATCAGCCCCAGCATTTT.